Included here is one T cell receptor beta chain sequence, with context. Its antigen is currently not known. No per-base quality is available; no much larger clone lies one base away. Enrolling through a virtual design, the prospective study's participants ranged in age from roughly 18 to 89 years and lived across 24 United States geographic areas. In the prospective study, cohorts were assigned on the basis of participant-reported clinical history obtained from a screening survey and a study questionnaire. Recovered participants in ImmuneRACE Cohort 3 were defined by two consecutive negative NP/OP PCR tests, clearance by a healthcare professional, or resolution of symptoms. In the prospective study, whole blood, serum and a nasopharyngeal or oropharyngeal swab were collected from each participant by mobile phlebotomists. Additional blood draws and questionnaires over an approximately 2-month period could optionally be provided by prospective study participants. Prospective study blood samples were shipped either frozen or at room temperature before DNA extraction.

These data belong to a study of blood T cell repertoires in COVID-19 (dated by TCRdb to between 2020 and 2021). Describing the broader study: Samples from collaborators originated in the United States, Italy and Spain and spanned both the acute and convalescent phases of COVID-19. Subjects who had been exposed to COVID-19, were actively infected with it, or had recovered from it provided the deeply sampled blood TCRbeta repertoires that made up the dataset. The repertoires were released in a freely available public database intended as a resource for research on the immune response to SARS-CoV-2. Nearly every sample came with metadata listing a de-identified subject ID, COVID-19 status, age in years and sex. Samples were obtained from the ongoing ImmuneRACE study (first 160 participants) and from 1,254 subjects provided by 6 global collaborators. The material from the prospective study consisted of cDNA or gDNA derived from T cells, B-cell-depleted T cells, or PBMCs. Where available, HLA class I and class II types were obtained from metadata supplied by the sample provider rather than from assay-based typing.

The immunoSEQ Assay, a bias-controlled multiplex PCR, was used to amplify TCRbeta CDR3 regions from genomic DNA. The study's processing was this. The number of nucleated cells in each sample was estimated by amplification of reference gene primers within the assay. To quantify the absolute abundance of each unique TCRbeta CDR3 rearrangement, sequence reads were collapsed and filtered. For each sample, productive Simpson clonality was calculated as the square root of Simpson's diversity index over productive rearrangements. The immuneACCESS repertoire file appears here via TCRdb, limited to in-frame rearrangements. These files lack a portion of the clones; in checked studies, under half of the deficit traces to unresolved V genes, and the cause of the others is not known. From that table come the V and J calls and clone size; the DNA was used to work out D and trimming. In this sample the table shows hundreds of thousands of clones, 85% of which occur a single time. The ten largest clones capture around 20% of the sample.

For CDR1 and CDR2, the germline V gene lists SGHAT and FQNNGV. Counted from cysteine to phenylalanine, this CDR3 has 16 amino acids. Only the CDR3 portion is preserved as DNA: 48 bases, with reading frame beginning at the first base. V loses 6 bases of germline sequence and J loses 4 bases, and the interval between the two ends is 19 bases. Overall study results and their limits: How much clinical and demographic metadata was included differed by source and by participant, and the metadata was provided uncurated.

The sequence derives from a man aged 35-49 years who had recovered from COVID-19. Sequenced input: PBMCs or T cells enriched from blood (not recorded which). Here the chain combines TRBV11-2 and TRBJ2-1; D gene: possibly TRBD2, on 5 matching bases. CDR3 protein: CASRTIRGVEYNEQFF. The DNA sequence is TGTGCCAGCAGAACCATCCGGGGAGTGGAGTACAATGAGCAGTTCTTC.